A single sample is the source of the 26 T cell receptor beta chains below, sequenced in a study of T-cell reconstitution after alpha-beta-depleted transplantation in children. Unique molecular identifiers tagged the TCRbeta library. TCRdb ran MiXCR on the PCR reads and lists one entry per CDR3 protein. Counted here are fewer than 700,000 distinct CDR3 sequences, around 13% occurring once; the ten biggest clones make up 2% to 2.5%. The sample was PBMCs, mostly from graft donor cells, taken 360 days after TCRalphabeta/CD19-depleted stem cell transplant. The receptor set was obtained from a male patient under 18 who had a stem cell transplant for acute myeloid leukemia, so the T cells may come from the graft donor.

This clonotype was observed a few times. V and J are TRBV21-1 and TRBJ2-1; TRBD1 was called by the table and not checked on the DNA. TRBV21-1 is designated a pseudogene. CDR3 size: 15 residues. The CDR3 loop reads CASNPQTRGGHEQFF. The CDR3 bases are TGTGCCAGCAACCCACAAACAAGAGGGGGGCATGAGCAGTTCTTC.

This clonotype has a handful of counts. The chain uses TRBV4-3 and TRBJ2-7; 7 bases map to TRBD2. The trim removed 1 base at V and 0 bases at J, leaving 9 bases unmatched. The germline V gene encodes CDR1 LGHNA and CDR2 YSLEER. This CDR3 has 17 residues. The DNA for the CDR3 is TGCGCCAGCAGCCAAGCCTGGAGTAGCGGGTACTCCTACGAGCAGTACTTC. It codes for CASSQAWSSGYSYEQYF.

The chain links TRBV20-1 to TRBJ2-1, with 13 bases lining up with TRBD2. CDR1 and CDR2 from the germline V gene are DFQATT and SNEGSKA (reference sequence). The CDR3 sequence is 16 residues long. V lost 3 bases and J lost 6; bases outside the gene matches: 8. CDR3 residues: CSASGALAGGTNEQFF. CDR3 DNA sequence: TGCAGTGCTAGTGGGGCACTAGCGGGAGGGACCAATGAGCAGTTCTTC.

The rearrangement uses TRBV3-1 and TRBJ2-5; D gene uncertain. Germline CDR1 LGHDT, CDR2 YNNKEL (reference sequence). The CDR3 contains 15 residues. V lost 0 bases, J lost 2 bases, and 10 bases lay in between. In DNA, the CDR3 is TGTGCCAGCAGCCAAGATACGGCAGTACAAGAGACCCAGTACTTC. Protein: CASSQDTAVQETQYF.

This clonotype was found a few times. This rearrangement joins TRBV2 to TRBJ2-5; weak D call: TRBD1 (6 bases). Germline CDR1 and CDR2: SNHLY and FYNNEI. Trimming stripped 7 bases from V and 4 bases from J, with 16 bases between. This CDR3 contains 14 residues. The CDR3 DNA follows: TGTGCCAGCAAACCAGCAGTAGGGGGAGAGACCCAGTACTTC. Its translation: CASKPAVGGETQYF.

The chain uses TRBV28 and TRBJ1-5, with D possibly TRBD1 on 5 matching bases. The CDR3 loop spans 17 amino acids. The ends were cut back, 4 bases at V and 3 bases at J, with 19 bases in the middle. CDR1 and CDR2 from the germline V gene are MDHEN and SYDVKM. CDR3: CASSSPAGGSYNQPQHF. The DNA for the CDR3 is TGTGCCAGCAGTTCCCCCGCGGGGGGGTCCTACAATCAGCCCCAGCATTTT.

The chain has TRBV16 and TRBJ2-7, with D perhaps matching TRBD2 (5 bases). Germline CDR1 is KGHSY and CDR2 is FQNENV. With 11 bases removed from V and 3 bases from J, the gap between germline ends came to 11 bases. The CDR3 is 11 residues long. The CDR3: CASGLGYEQYF. CDR3 DNA sequence: TGTGCCTCCGGACTGGGCTACGAGCAGTACTTC.

This clonotype came up a few times. The chain combines TRBV10-3 with TRBJ2-7; 9 bases align to TRBD2. CDR3 size: 13 residues. Germline V gives CDR1 ENHRY, CDR2 SYGVKD. The V and J ends lost 5 bases and 2 bases, in that order; junction bases with no gene match: 1. CDR3 nucleotide sequence: TGTGCCATCAGTCCTAGCGGGACCTACGAGCAGTACTTC. Protein product: CAISPSGTYEQYF.

This clonotype was counted many times. The CDR3 is CASNFRGLAKNIQYF. The CDR3 DNA reads TGTGCCAGCAATTTCAGGGGACTAGCCAAAAACATTCAGTACTTC. The chain employs TRBV6-2 or TRBV6-3 and TRBJ2-4; the D call may be TRBD1 or TRBD2 (6 bases each). The length of the CDR3 is 15 residues. CDR1 is MNHEY, CDR2 SVGEGT, per germline. V lost 7 bases to trimming and J lost 0 bases, with 13 bases between them.

This clonotype turned up a few times. The chain employs TRBV11-2 and TRBJ2-7; perhaps D is TRBD1 or TRBD2 (6 bases each). Trimming cost V 5 bases and J 6 bases, with 20 bases left between them. Germline assignment: CDR1 SGHAT and CDR2 FQNNGV. This CDR3 spans 15 amino acids. This CDR3 reads CASSPPPGVGGEQYF. The CDR3 DNA follows: TGTGCCAGCAGCCCACCCCCAGGGGTGGGAGGCGAGCAGTACTTC.

In DNA form, the CDR3 reads TGTGCCAGCAGCTACTACGGGCCGACCTCTGGAAACACCATATATTTT. Translating gives CASSYYGPTSGNTIYF. This sequence joins TRBV7-9 and TRBJ1-3; D remains unclear. The CDR3 is 16 amino acids. Germline CDR1 and CDR2: SEHNR and FQNEAQ (reference sequence). The V end lost 4 bases, the J end lost 0 bases, and 13 bases lay between the germline ends.

This rearrangement joins TRBV11-2 to TRBJ1-4, with D uncertain. Deletions cut 2 bases from V and 3 bases from J, with 10 bases between. CDR3 length: 15 amino acids. Germline lookup yields CDR1 SGHAT and CDR2 FQNNGV. The chain's CDR3 is CASSLPPAANEKLFF. For the CDR3, the DNA is TGTGCCAGCAGCTTACCCCCTGCTGCTAATGAAAAACTGTTTTTT.

The chain joins TRBV25-1 to TRBJ1-5; D gene uncertain. Trimming took 3 bases from V and 4 from J, leaving 13 bases between them. Germline V gene sequence: CDR1 MGHDK, CDR2 SYGVNS. There are 15 residues in the CDR3. In nucleotides, the CDR3 is TGTGCCAGCAGTGACTCAAGGAGGCGAAATCAGCCCCAGCATTTT. This codes for CASSDSRRRNQPQHF.

The chain links TRBV7-9 to TRBJ2-1; D unclear. V gave up 1 base and J gave up 5 bases, with 9 bases separating them. Germline loops: CDR1 SEHNR, CDR2 FQNEAQ (reference sequence). This CDR3 contains 14 residues. The CDR3 sequence is CASSLGASHNEQFF. For the CDR3, the DNA is TGTGCCAGCAGCTTAGGCGCGTCGCACAATGAGCAGTTCTTC.

This clonotype was seen more than once but under ten times. This chain connects TRBV5-1 to TRBJ2-5, with 13 positions matching TRBD2. This CDR3 comprises 17 residues. Germline V gives CDR1 SGHRS, CDR2 YFSETQ. With 3 bases clipped from V and 0 bases from J, the junction kept 5 bases outside the gene matches. For the CDR3, the DNA is TGCGCCAGCAGCTGGGGGACTAGCGGGACGTACCAAGAGACCCAGTACTTC. As protein: CASSWGTSGTYQETQYF.

The chain recombines TRBV3-1 with TRBJ2-2; D remains ambiguous. The CDR3 has 13 amino acids. Trimming took 6 bases from V and 6 from J, leaving 11 bases between them. Germline V CDR1 and CDR2: LGHDT, YNNKEL (reference sequence). Here the CDR3 reads CASRLGGSGELFF. The DNA of the CDR3 is TGTGCCAGCAGGTTGGGCGGCTCCGGGGAGCTGTTTTTT.

This clonotype showed up many times. The chain uses TRBV28 and TRBJ1-5; the D is unclear. The CDR3 spans 13 residues. Trimming removed 2 bases from V and 2 bases from J, with 4 bases in between. The germline V gene encodes CDR1 MDHEN and CDR2 SYDVKM. CDR3 in DNA: TGTGCCAGCAGTTTAACCGGCAATCAGCCCCAGCATTTT. It encodes CASSLTGNQPQHF.

This clonotype was recorded a few times. The chain combines TRBV29-1 with TRBJ2-7, with 9 nucleotides matching TRBD2. This CDR3 comprises 14 residues. V trimming: 1 base; J trimming: 3 bases; junction bases outside the gene matches: 4. CDR1 SQVTM and CDR2 ANQGSEA come from the germline V gene. In DNA form, the CDR3 reads TGCAGCGTTGAAGGTATAGCGGGAGACTACGAGCAGTACTTC. This translates into CSVEGIAGDYEQYF.

This clonotype was recorded at least ten times. The chain is built from TRBV6-2 or TRBV6-3 and TRBJ2-1; 9 bases agree with TRBD2. V was pared by 6 bases and J by 6 bases, with 9 bases of the junction left unmatched. Germline CDR1 and CDR2: MNHEY and SVGEGT. The CDR3 has 15 residues. CDR3 region: CASSLWREGGNEQFF. The CDR3 nucleotides are TGTGCCAGCAGCCTGTGGCGGGAGGGGGGCAATGAGCAGTTCTTC.

This clonotype was counted many times. This chain joins TRBV29-1 and TRBJ2-2; no reliable D call. V was trimmed by 4 bases and J by 2 bases, leaving 11 bases between them. CDR3 length equals 14 residues. CDR1 SQVTM and CDR2 ANQGSEA come from the germline V gene. The CDR3 nucleotides are TGCAGCGTTGCACCGACACCTAACACCGGGGAGCTGTTTTTT. It translates to CSVAPTPNTGELFF.

In its sample, this clonotype was seen a few times. The chain joins TRBV28 to TRBJ2-3; 12 bases line up with TRBD2. CDR3 length: 19 amino acids. CDR1 MDHEN and CDR2 SYDVKM come from the germline V gene. V trimming: 6 bases; J trimming: 1 base; junction bases outside the gene matches: 14. CDR3 sequence reads: CASRELASGREWGTDTQYF. DNA of the CDR3: TGTGCCAGCAGGGAGTTGGCTAGCGGGAGGGAATGGGGCACAGATACGCAGTATTTT.

This clonotype has only a few counts. The chain recombines TRBV20-1 with TRBJ1-2; D unresolved. Germline lookup yields CDR1 DFQATT and CDR2 SNEGSKA (reference sequence). The CDR3 is 13 amino acids. With 1 base removed from V and 7 bases from J, the gap between germline ends came to 13 bases. Here the CDR3 DNA reads TGCAGTGCTAGAGTCAGTGGCTTCGGTGGCTACACCTTC. Translating gives CSARVSGFGGYTF.

CDR3 loop: CSALLAGGPYEQYF. In nucleotides, the CDR3 is TGCAGTGCTCTACTAGCGGGAGGGCCTTACGAGCAGTACTTC. This chain connects TRBV20-1 to TRBJ2-7; 13 nucleotides match TRBD2. CDR1 and CDR2 (germline): DFQATT, SNEGSKA (reference sequence). The CDR3 is 14 residues long. With V trimmed by 5 bases and J by 4 bases, 5 bases remained unmatched.

In this sample, this clonotype turned up many times. The V gene is TRBV12-3 or TRBV12-4, the J gene TRBJ2-1; D unresolved. The CDR3 loop spans 12 amino acids. Trimming left V 2 bases short and J 7 bases short, with 6 bases between. The CDR3 nucleotides read TGTGCCAGCAGTTTATCAGCGAATGAGCAGTTCTTC. As protein: CASSLSANEQFF.

This clonotype has at least ten counts. The chain has TRBV25-1 and TRBJ2-2; tentatively, D is TRBD2 (6 bases). V was shortened by 4 bases and J by 5 bases, with 11 bases between the two germline ends. Per the germline V gene, CDR1 is MGHDK and CDR2 is SYGVNS. The length of the CDR3 is 14 residues. The CDR3 DNA reads as TGTGCCAGCAGTGCGGGGAGGTCGACCGGGGAGCTGTTTTTT. Protein product: CASSAGRSTGELFF.

As regards this clonotype: Being one base from a much bigger clone, this may be a read error. The chain uses TRBV3-1 and TRBJ2-7, with D perhaps matching TRBD2 (6 bases). CDR1 and CDR2 from the germline V gene are LGHDT and YNNKEL (reference sequence). The CDR3 spans 15 residues. DNA for the CDR3: TGTGCCTGCAGCCAAACACCGGAGGGCCGCTACGAGCAGTACTTC. Protein sequence: CACSQTPEGRYEQYF.